This TCR beta chain was sequenced in a study of blood T cell repertoires in COVID-19. Whole-study context: Acute-phase and convalescent COVID-19 samples originated in the United States, Italy and Spain. PBMCs, B-cell-depleted T cells, or T cells were the source of the cDNA or gDNA that made up the material.

Those who participated ranged in age from about 18 to 89 years and resided in about two dozen US areas. As originally analysed: Reference gene primer amplification gave nucleated cell count estimates. The repertoire was sequenced with immunoSEQ multiplex PCR; TCRdb's copy has only in-frame clones and lacks some. Clone size and the V and J calls come from that table; the DNA yielded D and trimming. The sample consists of a few hundred thousand clones, about nine tenths of them appearing once. The CDR3 is made up of 16 amino acids. V gave up 3 bases and J gave up 12 bases; unmatched junction bases: 10. Germline CDR1 is LNHNV and CDR2 is YYDKDF (reference sequence).

The chain uses TRBV15 and TRBJ2-1, with TRBD2 matching 14 bases. This clonotype was sampled from a woman aged 60-70 years who had recovered from COVID-19. Sequenced material: PBMCs or T cells enriched from blood (not recorded which). CDR3 in amino acids: CATSRGLAGDSKGQFF. The CDR3 bases are TGTGCCACCAGCAGGGGACTAGCGGGAGATTCCAAGGGGCAGTTCTTC. The full variable domain, rest sourced from reference TRBV15 and TRBJ2-1, is DAMVIQNPRYQVTQFGKPVTLSCSQTLNHNVMYWYQQKSSQAPKLLFHYYDKDFNNEADTPDNFQSRRPNTSFCFLDIRSPGLGDTAMYLCATSRGLAGDSKGQFFGPGTRLTVL.